What follows are 20 T cell receptor beta chains derived from one specimen sequenced in a study of response to subunit inactivated influenza vaccine (dated by TCRdb to about 2018). Libraries were prepared through RT-PCR. Sequencing relied on an Illumina HiSeq 2500. TCRdb took the public reads, trimmed them with fastp at Q25, ran MiXCR for clone calling and kept in-frame beta chains. Each entry merges the rows of one CDR3 protein and shows their most common DNA and genes. The sample table records about 500,000 distinct CDR3 sequences; about 15% of these occur just once. The top ten clonotypes cover around 3% of the sample. The sequencing here drew on CD4+ T cells sorted from PBMCs, taken approximately 25 months after vaccination. The receptors stem from a man between 50 and 75 years old who received an inactivated influenza vaccine. Donor details come from another sample of the same person, matched by shared clones.

The chain links TRBV5-1 to TRBJ1-1, with 9 bases aligning to TRBD1. V shed 3 bases, J shed 3 bases, and the junction held 3 bases outside the gene matches. Germline lookup yields CDR1 SGHRS and CDR2 YFSETQ. The CDR3 is 14 amino acids. For the CDR3, the DNA is TGCGCCAGCAGCTCACAGGGGGCGTACACTGAAGCTTTCTTT. Residues: CASSSQGAYTEAFF.

This clonotype was observed a handful of times. The chain recombines TRBV20-1 with TRBJ2-3; TRBD2 matches at 15 bases. Germline V gives CDR1 DFQATT, CDR2 SNEGSKA (reference sequence). The CDR3 totals 17 residues. V lost 6 bases, J lost 0 bases, and 7 bases stayed unmatched. The CDR3 bases are TGCAGTGCAGGGACTAGCGGGGGGAGAGTTAGCACAGATACGCAGTATTTT. Residues: CSAGTSGGRVSTDTQYF.

The V and J genes are TRBV6-2 or TRBV6-3 and TRBJ2-3; 9 bases agree with TRBD1. Germline values: CDR1 MNHEY, CDR2 SVGEGT. This CDR3 contains 14 residues. The V segment lost 2 bases and the J segment 5 bases; nucleotides outside the gene matches: 2. Written as DNA, the CDR3 is TGTGCCAGCAGTTACCGGGACAGGGTAGATACGCAGTATTTT. Its translation: CASSYRDRVDTQYF.

This clonotype has just a few counts. This chain uses TRBV6-2 or TRBV6-3 with TRBJ1-5, with D unresolved. From germline, CDR1 is MNHEY and CDR2 SVGEGT. The CDR3 sequence is 15 residues long. Deletions cut 2 bases from V and 2 bases from J, with 10 bases between. Written as DNA, the CDR3 is TGTGCCAGCAGTTACGACGGGAAGCGCAATCAGCCCCAGCATTTT. It specifies CASSYDGKRNQPQHF.

This clonotype was seen a handful of times. The CDR3 DNA reads TGTGCCAGCAGTCCGGACAGGCGATCTAGCACAGATACGCAGTATTTT. Translating gives CASSPDRRSSTDTQYF. The chain carries TRBV6-1 and TRBJ2-3; TRBD1 matches 7 bases. The V and J ends lost 5 bases and 0 bases, in that order; junction bases with no gene match: 8. The CDR3 loop spans 16 amino acids. Looked up from germline, CDR1 is MNHNS and CDR2 is SASEGT.

This chain joins TRBV28 and TRBJ2-3; D is ambiguous. Germline V gene data show CDR1 as MDHEN and CDR2 as SYDVKM. The CDR3 sequence is 12 residues long. Trimming stripped 8 bases from V and 0 bases from J, with 6 bases between. The CDR3 protein is CASCDSTDTQYF. DNA for the CDR3: TGTGCCAGCTGTGACAGCACAGATACGCAGTATTTT.

V gene TRBV4-3 combines with J gene TRBJ2-2; 9 bases are a match to TRBD2. V lost 0 bases to trimming and J lost 3 bases; unmatched junction nucleotides: 8. Per the germline V gene, CDR1 is LGHNA and CDR2 is YSLEER. The CDR3 spans 18 residues. This CDR3 is CASSQEFRSSGDTGELFF. The CDR3 nucleotides read TGCGCCAGCAGCCAAGAATTTAGGTCTAGCGGGGACACCGGGGAGCTGTTTTTT.

CDR3 sequence reads: CASSSWTGMADTQYF. The CDR3 coding sequence is TGTGCCAGCAGCTCCTGGACAGGGATGGCAGATACGCAGTATTTT. The chain employs TRBV7-9 and TRBJ2-3; 8 bases map to TRBD1. CDR1 is SEHNR and CDR2 is FQNEAQ in the germline V gene (reference sequence). The CDR3 totals 15 residues. Unmatched junction bases numbered 7, after V lost 4 bases and J lost 4 bases.

The chain combines TRBV11-2 with TRBJ2-1; 9 bases match TRBD2. CDR1 and CDR2 (germline): SGHAT, FQNNGV. This CDR3 has 18 amino acids. The V segment lost 5 bases and the J segment 0 bases; nucleotides outside the gene matches: 11. The CDR3 DNA sequence: TGTGCCAGCAGCCGTTACCTAGCGGGAACCCGCTCCTACAATGAGCAGTTCTTC. This gives the protein CASSRYLAGTRSYNEQFF.

This clonotype turned up a few times. The chain couples TRBV30 to TRBJ1-2; 7 positions match TRBD1. With V trimmed by 3 bases and J by 7 bases, 5 bases remained unmatched. CDR1 and CDR2 (germline): GTSNPN, SVGIG (reference sequence). The CDR3 runs 12 residues. The CDR3 spells CAWRKGAAGYTF. The DNA for the CDR3 is TGTGCCTGGAGGAAGGGGGCTGCTGGCTACACCTTC. The full variable domain, its missing parts supplied by reference TRBV30 and TRBJ1-2, is SQTIHQWPATLVQPVGSPLSLECTVEGTSNPNLYWYRQAAGRGLQLLFYSVGIGQISSEVPQNLSASRPQDRQFILSSKKLLLSDSGFYLCAWRKGAAGYTFGSGTRLTVV.

The chain recombines TRBV12-3 or TRBV12-4 with TRBJ2-1, with 13 bases fitting TRBD2. The V segment lost 6 bases and the J segment 9 bases; nucleotides outside the gene matches: 5. CDR3 length equals 14 residues. The CDR3 sequence is CASRSLAGGLEQFF. CDR3 DNA sequence: TGTGCCAGCAGATCACTAGCGGGGGGGCTTGAGCAGTTCTTC.

This clonotype was counted ten times or more. The chain links TRBV10-3 to TRBJ2-7; either TRBD1 or TRBD2 may fit D (6 bases each). V was clipped by 10 bases and J by 3 bases, with 19 bases between them. CDR1 is ENHRY, CDR2 SYGVKD, per germline. This CDR3 has 14 amino acids. Here the CDR3 reads CATRRGKDSYEQYF. The CDR3 region has the DNA TGTGCCACCCGGAGGGGGAAAGACAGCTACGAGCAGTACTTC.

The sample holds a few counts of this clonotype. The V and J genes are TRBV29-1 and TRBJ1-5, with 7 bases aligning to TRBD1. CDR1 is SQVTM, CDR2 ANQGSEA, per germline. Trimming at V came to 4 bases and at J to 3 bases, leaving 3 bases not matched to a gene. This CDR3 is 13 amino acids long. The CDR3 DNA follows: TGCAGCGTTGGGGGACAGCTCAATCAGCCCCAGCATTTT. It yields the protein CSVGGQLNQPQHF. The entire variable domain, with the rest obtained from reference TRBV29-1 and TRBJ1-5, is as follows: SAVISQKPSRDICQRGTSLTIQCQVDSQVTMMFWYRQQPGQSLTLIATANQGSEATYESGFVIDKFPISRPNLTFSTLTVSNMSPEDSSIYLCSVGGQLNQPQHFGDGTRLSIL.

This clonotype was seen a few times. J is TRBJ1-3 and V is TRBV7-2, with D perhaps TRBD1 (5 bases). Germline values: CDR1 SGHTA, CDR2 FQGNSA. The CDR3 has 16 residues. V gave up 2 bases and J gave up 3 bases, with 14 bases separating them. The CDR3 sequence: CASSLFDRAFGNTIYF. DNA for the CDR3: TGTGCCAGCAGCTTATTTGACAGAGCCTTTGGAAACACCATATATTTT.

Only a few counts were recorded for this clonotype. The chain uses TRBV6-1 and TRBJ1-6, with 7 nucleotides matching TRBD1. There are 15 residues in the CDR3. The V and J ends lost 5 bases and 7 bases, in that order; junction bases with no gene match: 8. Germline CDR1 is MNHNS and CDR2 is SASEGT. CDR3 amino acids: CASSKGGAGNSPLHF. The CDR3 bases are TGTGCCAGCAGTAAAGGGGGCGCGGGGAATTCACCCCTCCACTTT.

The rearrangement joins TRBV20-1 to TRBJ1-1; D is unresolved. This CDR3 has 13 residues. V was pared by 6 bases and J by 7 bases, with 18 bases between. Germline assignment: CDR1 DFQATT and CDR2 SNEGSKA (reference sequence). The DNA of the CDR3 is TGCAGTGCCTCACTCAATTACCGGGGTGAAGCTTTCTTT. As protein: CSASLNYRGEAFF.

This chain links TRBV7-2 with TRBJ2-7, with D possibly matching TRBD2 (5 bases). CDR3 length equals 13 residues. The V gene's germline CDR1 is SGHTA and CDR2 FQGNSA. The ends were cut back, 4 bases at V and 6 bases at J, with 13 bases in the middle. The CDR3 DNA reads as TGTGCCAGCAGCTCTCAACCGGGAATCGAGCAGTACTTC. Encoded protein: CASSSQPGIEQYF. The whole variable domain, remainder taken from reference TRBV7-2 and TRBJ2-7, is GAGVSQSPSNKVTEKGKDVELRCDPISGHTALYWYRQSLGQGLEFLIYFQGNSAPDKSGLPSDRFSAERTGGSVSTLTIQRTQQEDSAVYLCASSSQPGIEQYFGPGTRLTVT.

Note on this clonotype: At one end, the junction sequence differs from germline, possibly due to a read error. The J gene is TRBJ2-1, the V gene TRBV20-1, with TRBD2 matching over 7 bases. This CDR3 region has 16 residues. Germline CDR1 is DFQATT and CDR2 is SNEGSKA (reference sequence). The CDR3 region is CCAISREGSSYNEQFF. The CDR3 DNA sequence: TGCTGTGCTATCTCTAGGGAGGGAAGCTCCTACAATGAGCAGTTCTTC.

This chain joins TRBV7-2 and TRBJ2-1; D is possibly TRBD1 (6 bases). With 3 bases removed from V and 1 base from J, the gap between germline ends came to 7 bases. Germline V gene data show CDR1 as SGHTA and CDR2 as FQGNSA. CDR3 length equals 14 residues. The CDR3 coding sequence is TGTGCCAGCAGCTTCAGGGGTTCCTACAATGAGCAGTTCTTC. It translates to CASSFRGSYNEQFF.

Ten or more counts support this clonotype. The chain employs TRBV7-2 and TRBJ2-3; 11 bases fit TRBD1. After removal of 4 bases from V and 0 bases from J, the junction contained 3 bases not matched to a gene. The germline CDR1 and CDR2 sequences are SGHTA and FQGNSA. There are 16 residues in the CDR3. CDR3 coding DNA: TGTGCCAGCAGCTGGGGGACAGGGGGTAGCACAGATACGCAGTATTTT. It codes for CASSWGTGGSTDTQYF.